The TCR beta chain described here comes from a study of shared T cell receptors in the human thymus. Method: immunoSEQ multiplex PCR; TCRdb's copy keeps in-frame clones and lacks some. The table has 450,000 to 650,000 clones, more than 75% seen once. Germline values: CDR1 SGHTS, CDR2 YDEGEE. The CDR3 extends over 10 amino acids. V shed 0 bases and J shed 9 bases, with 4 bases lying between them. Separately, the same data were catalogued under a study of human thymus T cells. As that study records: The donor group consisted of healthy Finnish infants who were having corrective surgery for congenital heart defects. Thymic tissue was derived from resections collected during corrective heart surgery. Blood and thymic repertoires both appeared biased in V and J gene usage. Among unrelated individuals, related research reported thymic repertoires that overlapped highly.

The genes are TRBV5-8 and TRBJ2-7; D not resolved. Input material: thymocytes. This receptor was obtained from a boy in the first two years of life with a congenital heart defect. The CDR3 coding sequence is TGTGCCAGCAGCTTGGCCGGGCAGTACTTC. Residues: CASSLAGQYF. The whole variable domain, filled in from reference TRBV5-8 and TRBJ2-7, reads EAGVTQSPTHLIKTRGQQATLRCSPISGHTSVYWYQQALGLGLQFLLWYDEGEERNRGNFPPRFSGRQFPNYSSELNVNALELEDSALYLCASSLAGQYFGPGTRLTVT.